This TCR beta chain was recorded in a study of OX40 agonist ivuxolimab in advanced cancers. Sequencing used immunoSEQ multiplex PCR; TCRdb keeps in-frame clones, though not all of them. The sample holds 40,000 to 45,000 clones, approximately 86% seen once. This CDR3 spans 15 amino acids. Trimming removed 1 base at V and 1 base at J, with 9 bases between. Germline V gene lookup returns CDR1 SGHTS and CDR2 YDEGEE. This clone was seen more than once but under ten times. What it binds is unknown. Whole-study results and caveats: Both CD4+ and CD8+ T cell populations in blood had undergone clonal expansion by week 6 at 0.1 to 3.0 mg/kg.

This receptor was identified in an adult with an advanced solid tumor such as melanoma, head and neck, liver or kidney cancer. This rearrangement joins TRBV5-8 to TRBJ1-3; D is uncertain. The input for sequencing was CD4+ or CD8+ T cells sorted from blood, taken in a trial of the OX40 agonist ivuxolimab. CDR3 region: CASSLFVGSGNTIYF. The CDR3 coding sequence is TGTGCCAGCAGCTTGTTCGTGGGATCTGGAAACACCATATATTTT.